The 14 T cell receptor beta chains below come from one sample, sequenced in a study of shared clonotypes between healthy human individuals. Some clones are missing from TCRdb's copy, which holds only in-frame ones; the method was immunoSEQ multiplex PCR. The table has approximately 2.5 million clones, approximately 92% seen once. Material for sequencing was naive CD4+ T cells sorted from blood. Documented subset: CD45RA+ positively selected. These TCRs come from a young man in good health.

The genes are TRBV5-6 and TRBJ2-2; 14 nucleotides line up with TRBD2. The trim removed 3 bases at V and 3 bases at J, leaving 7 bases unmatched. Germline loops: CDR1 SGHDT, CDR2 YYEEEE. The CDR3 extends over 18 amino acids. The CDR3: CASSSGLAGVGDTGELFF. The CDR3 DNA is TGTGCCAGCAGCTCGGGACTAGCGGGAGTCGGAGACACCGGGGAGCTGTTTTTT.

The chain is built from TRBV6-6 and TRBJ2-5, with D uncertain. The V end was cut by 0 bases, the J end by 5 bases, with 10 bases between. Germline V gene sequence: CDR1 MNHNY, CDR2 SVGAGI (reference sequence). There are 14 residues in the CDR3. The CDR3 here is CASSYSIAAETQYF. The CDR3 DNA follows: TGTGCCAGCAGTTACTCTATTGCAGCCGAGACCCAGTACTTC.

The rearrangement joins TRBV15 to TRBJ2-3; D uncertain. The CDR3 runs to 15 residues. Per the germline V gene, CDR1 is LNHNV and CDR2 is YYDKDF (reference sequence). Trimming took off 1 base at V and 3 bases at J, with 11 bases between the two ends. CDR3 protein: CATSRGLIGTDTQYF. CDR3 in DNA: TGTGCCACCAGCAGAGGACTTATAGGGACAGATACGCAGTATTTT.

This chain joins TRBV28 and TRBJ1-3, with D unclear. There are 16 residues in the CDR3. V lost 7 bases, J lost 0 bases, and 16 bases lay in between. Germline V gene data show CDR1 as MDHEN and CDR2 as SYDVKM. CDR3 bases: TGTGCCAGCAATCGCCGGGTCCCGAGCTCTGGAAACACCATATATTTT. Its protein is CASNRRVPSSGNTIYF.

This chain joins TRBV30 and TRBJ2-1; 10 bases line up with TRBD1. The V gene end was trimmed by 2 bases and the J gene end by 3 bases; junction bases not matched to a gene: 22. This CDR3 comprises 21 residues. In germline, CDR1 is GTSNPN, CDR2 SVGIG (reference sequence). In DNA, the CDR3 is TGTGCCTGGAGTCTCAGGGCCGGGACAGGGGTCCAACTACCCCTCTACAATGAGCAGTTCTTC. Encoded protein: CAWSLRAGTGVQLPLYNEQFF.

The chain carries TRBV5-6 and TRBJ1-3; D may be TRBD1 (5 bases). Germline V gives CDR1 SGHDT, CDR2 YYEEEE. The V end was cut by 7 bases, the J end by 4 bases, with 15 bases between. This CDR3 is built from 14 residues. The CDR3 DNA is TGTGCCAGCTCTCTCTGGGCAGGGGGAAACACCATATATTTT. As protein: CASSLWAGGNTIYF.

The chain uses TRBV5-1 and TRBJ2-3; 15 bases agree with TRBD2. CDR1 and CDR2 from the germline V gene are SGHRS and YFSETQ. This CDR3 is built from 15 residues. The trim removed 9 bases at V and 5 bases at J, leaving 7 bases unmatched. The CDR3 loop reads CATRTSGGAGDTQYF. The CDR3 DNA is TGCGCCACCAGGACTAGCGGGGGGGCTGGAGATACGCAGTATTTT.

Points on this clone: Other DNA sequences within the sample encode an identical CDR3. The CDR3 DNA sequence: TGCAGTGCTAGTGCGGGGGAAAAACTGTTTTTT. It is translated as CSASAGEKLFF. The rearrangement links TRBV20-1 to TRBJ1-4; D is undetermined. Trimming left V 3 bases short and J 8 bases short, with 7 bases between. CDR1 is DFQATT and CDR2 is SNEGSKA in the germline V gene (reference sequence). The CDR3 is made up of 11 amino acids.

J is TRBJ2-5 and V is TRBV2; 15 bases align to TRBD2. The CDR3 extends over 16 amino acids. Germline CDR1 is SNHLY and CDR2 is FYNNEI. Losses at the gene ends were 7 bases for V and 2 bases for J; bases not matched to a gene: 5. The CDR3 reads CASTPGLAGGQETQYF. CDR3 DNA sequence: TGTGCCAGCACCCCGGGACTAGCGGGGGGACAAGAGACCCAGTACTTC.

The chain has TRBV28 and TRBJ2-3; D possibly corresponds to TRBD2 (7 bases). Trimming removed 1 base from V and 3 bases from J, with 11 bases in between. The length of the CDR3 is 15 residues. Germline CDR1 and CDR2: MDHEN and SYDVKM. The CDR3 loop reads CASSLSGGRTDTQYF. The CDR3 nucleotides are TGTGCCAGCAGTTTATCGGGGGGCCGTACAGATACGCAGTATTTT. The whole variable domain, filled in from reference TRBV28 and TRBJ2-3, reads DVKVTQSSRYLVKRTGEKVFLECVQDMDHENMFWYRQDPGLGLRLIYFSYDVKMKEKGDIPEGYSVSREKKERFSLILESASTNQTSMYLCASSLSGGRTDTQYFGPGTRLTVL.

The CDR3 DNA follows: TGTGCCAGCAGCTTAAGAGGACATTCCACAGATACGCAGTATTTT. Its protein product is CASSLRGHSTDTQYF. V is TRBV7-2 and J is TRBJ2-3, with a possible D match to TRBD1 (5 bases). Looked up from germline, CDR1 is SGHTA and CDR2 is FQGNSA. Trimming stripped 2 bases from V and 2 bases from J, with 11 bases between. The length of the CDR3 is 15 residues.

The chain employs TRBV6-5 and TRBJ1-2, with a possible D match to TRBD1 (5 bases). The germline gives CDR1 MNHEY, CDR2 SVGAGI. V lost 7 bases to trimming and J lost 2 bases, with 17 bases between them. The CDR3 consists of 15 residues. The CDR3 bases are TGTGCCAGCACTAACCTCGGGGGAGGGAACTATGGCTACACCTTC. It encodes CASTNLGGGNYGYTF.

On this clone: Other DNA variants within this sample encode the same CDR3. The genes are TRBV7-9 and TRBJ1-1; D uncertain. V was trimmed by 6 bases and J by 1 base, leaving 9 bases between them. The CDR3 is made up of 13 amino acids. CDR1 and CDR2 (germline): SEHNR, FQNEAQ (reference sequence). The CDR3 loop is CASSRGWNTEAFF. CDR3 DNA sequence: TGTGCCAGCAGTCGCGGATGGAACACTGAAGCTTTCTTT.

V and J are TRBV6-1 and TRBJ2-7; 7 nucleotides line up with TRBD1. CDR3 size: 13 residues. Germline trimming cut 6 bases from V and 2 bases from J; bases unmatched to any gene: 4. The germline gives CDR1 MNHNS, CDR2 SASEGT. Written as DNA, the CDR3 is TGTGCCAGCAGGAGGGACAGTACCTACGAGCAGTACTTC. Translating gives CASRRDSTYEQYF.